The 3 T cell receptor beta chains presented below share a single source sample, sequenced in a study of metastatic and nonmetastatic thyroid tumors. TCRdb reprocessed the PCR reads using MiXCR. The sample has around 20,000 clones, 16% seen once; the top ten hold about 18%. The entire patient cohort was treatment-naive prior to thyroid surgery. Sequenced sample: blood. The receptors derive from a male donor with papillary thyroid cancer or a benign thyroid nodule (not recorded which). Some clones in this sample may be carry-over from other donors' samples.

The genes are TRBV6-1 and TRBJ1-2, with 8 bases matching TRBD1. Germline CDR1 MNHNS, CDR2 SASEGT. Losses at the gene ends were 1 base for V and 5 bases for J; bases not matched to a gene: 12. The CDR3 consists of 17 residues. The DNA for the CDR3 is TGTGCCAGCAGTGAAGACTTTTTTAGGACAGGGCGGTATGGCTACACCTTC. Amino acids: CASSEDFFRTGRYGYTF.

This clone was recorded at least ten times. The rearrangement joins TRBV24-1 to TRBJ2-5, with TRBD1 matching 7 bases. V gave up 4 bases and J gave up 0 bases; unmatched junction bases: 7. The CDR3 has 16 amino acids. CDR1 and CDR2 from the germline V gene are KGHDR and SFDVKD. The CDR3 loop is CATSEGTGEHQETQYF. The CDR3 region has the DNA TGTGCCACCAGTGAAGGAACAGGGGAACACCAAGAGACCCAGTACTTC.

This clone was recorded a few times. The V gene is TRBV2, the J gene TRBJ2-7; a weak D match, TRBD2 (6 bases). Per germline, CDR1 SNHLY and CDR2 FYNNEI. This CDR3 comprises 15 residues. V shed 6 bases and J shed 4 bases, with 19 bases lying between them. CDR3 loop: CASSLEGLSPYEQYF. The CDR3 DNA sequence: TGTGCCAGCAGCCTGGAGGGTCTCAGCCCTTACGAGCAGTACTTC.